A single sample gave rise to the 2 T cell receptor beta chains below, sequenced in a study of T cells after yellow fever vaccination (dated by TCRdb to about 2019). The receptor library was made with 5' RACE. The sample was run on an Illumina HiSeq 2500. The public reads were reanalyzed by TCRdb: fastp trimming at Q25, MiXCR alignment, in-frame beta chains only. Every distinct CDR3 protein forms one entry, paired with its most common genes and DNA. This sample holds roughly 500,000 distinct CDR3 sequences; roughly 21% were observed only once. The ten largest account for around 15% of the sample. Explained via the paper, the treatment or condition label denotes: live attenuated yellow fever vaccine strain. The starting material was PBMCs, obtained 15 days after the yellow fever booster vaccination. These receptors originate from a man aged 25-40 years who received the YFV17D yellow fever vaccine.

The chain joins TRBV11-2 to TRBJ2-5, with D perhaps TRBD2 (5 bases). Germline V gene sequence: CDR1 SGHAT, CDR2 FQNNGV. There are 11 residues in the CDR3. Trimming stripped 8 bases from V and 3 bases from J, with 7 bases between. In DNA form, the CDR3 reads TGTGCCAGCGAGAGGGAAGAGACCCAGTACTTC. Translated: CASEREETQYF.

The chain combines TRBV4-1 with TRBJ2-1; D ambiguous. CDR3 length: 14 amino acids. V lost 0 bases to trimming and J lost 9 bases, with 12 bases between them. Germline CDR1 is MGHRA and CDR2 is YSYEKL. CDR3 region: CASSQDPSFGEQFF. CDR3 nucleotide sequence: TGCGCCAGCAGCCAAGATCCTTCCTTCGGTGAGCAGTTCTTC.